The rows below give T cell receptor beta chains drawn from one sample of a study of blood T cell repertoires in COVID-19. Data came from immunoSEQ multiplex PCR; TCRdb stores just in-frame clones and leaves some out. The sample has roughly 330,000 clones, around nine tenths seen once. The sample consisted of PBMCs or T cells enriched from blood (not recorded which). The receptors here all came from a man aged 25 to 40 who had recovered from COVID-19. Each CDR3 is given with its conserved first and last residue. The order of the fields is D gene, V gene, clone size, J gene, CDR3 DNA, CDR3 protein. A D gene is named only where the DNA matches it firmly. Clone sizes are given selectively: once, few, many, or a class where the clone is expanded.

D: NA
V: TRBV3-1/TRBV3-2
size: NA
J: TRBJ1-5
DNA: TGTGCCAGCAGCCAAGATGGCAAGGGAGGTCAGCCCCAGCATTTT
CDR3: CASSQDGKGGQPQHF

D: NA
V: TRBV3-1/TRBV3-2
size: NA
J: TRBJ1-1
DNA: TGTGCCAGCAGCCAAGTTCAGGGTGGCACTGAAGCTTTCTTT
CDR3: CASSQVQGGTEAFF

D: NA
V: TRBV10-3
size: NA
J: TRBJ1-4
DNA: TGTGCCATCAGTGAGTCGAGGTCTGAGAATGAAAAACTGTTTTTT
CDR3: CAISESRSENEKLFF

D: NA
V: TRBV20-1
size: NA
J: TRBJ1-2
DNA: TGCAGTGCCACCACGGGGGGCTACACCTTC
CDR3: CSATTGGYTF

D: NA
V: TRBV7-9
size: NA
J: TRBJ2-3
DNA: TGTGCCAGCAGCGCCTCTAGTGCAGCAGATACGCAGTATTTT
CDR3: CASSASSAADTQYF

D: NA
V: TRBV7-9
size: NA
J: TRBJ2-1
DNA: TGTGCCAGCAGCCTTTCCTACAATGAGCAGTTCTTC
CDR3: CASSLSYNEQFF

D: NA
V: TRBV4-1
size: few
J: TRBJ1-1
DNA: TGCGCCAGCAGCCAACGTTCTGCAGGGGAAGCTTTCTTT
CDR3: CASSQRSAGEAFF

D: NA
V: TRBV7-9
size: NA
J: TRBJ2-4
DNA: TGTGCCAGCAGCCAACAGTTAGCCAAAAACATTCAGTACTTC
CDR3: CASSQQLAKNIQYF

D: NA
V: TRBV6-5
size: NA
J: TRBJ1-1
DNA: TGTGCCAGCAGTAGGGGTATGAACACTGAAGCTTTCTTT
CDR3: CASSRGMNTEAFF

D: NA
V: TRBV19
size: NA
J: TRBJ2-2
DNA: TGTGCCAGTAGTAAGGGGCTAGCGCAAACCGGGGAGCTGTTTTTT
CDR3: CASSKGLAQTGELFF

D: NA
V: TRBV14
size: NA
J: TRBJ2-7
DNA: TGTGCCAGCAGCCAAAACAGGGTCCGATACGAGCAGTACTTC
CDR3: CASSQNRVRYEQYF

D: TRBD1
V: TRBV4-1
size: NA
J: TRBJ1-6
DNA: TGCGCCAGCAGCCAAGGCTTTTGGGGACAGAATTCACCCCTCCACTTT
CDR3: CASSQGFWGQNSPLHF

D: NA
V: TRBV5-4
size: NA
J: TRBJ2-7
DNA: TGTGCCAGCAGCTTGGACCCCGAGGTTCCCTACGAGCAGTACTTC
CDR3: CASSLDPEVPYEQYF

D: TRBD1
V: TRBV6-5
size: NA
J: TRBJ2-2
DNA: TGTGCCAGCAGTAGGGGGCCCGGGGAGCTGTTTTTT
CDR3: CASSRGPGELFF

D: TRBD1
V: TRBV27
size: NA
J: TRBJ2-7
DNA: TGTGCCAGCAGTTGGACAGGGGACTACTACGAGCAGTACTTC
CDR3: CASSWTGDYYEQYF

D: NA
V: TRBV5-4
size: NA
J: TRBJ1-3
DNA: TGTGCCAGCAGCCCGACCCCGGGGGCTGGAAACACCATATATTTT
CDR3: CASSPTPGAGNTIYF

D: TRBD2
V: TRBV6-1
size: NA
J: TRBJ2-3
DNA: TGTGCCAGCAGTGACCTCGCCGGGACTAGCGTCGATACGCAGTATTTT
CDR3: CASSDLAGTSVDTQYF

D: TRBD2
V: TRBV19
size: once
J: TRBJ2-1
DNA: TGTGCCAGTAGTATGACTAGCGGGGGCTACAATGAGCAGTTCTTC
CDR3: CASSMTSGGYNEQFF

D: TRBD1
V: TRBV5-4
size: NA
J: TRBJ1-2
DNA: TGTGCCAGCAGCCCAGGGACAGGAGCTAACTATGGCTACACCTTC
CDR3: CASSPGTGANYGYTF

D: NA
V: TRBV4-1
size: NA
J: TRBJ1-2
DNA: TGCGCCAGCAGCCAAGACCCAGGACTAATCTATGGCTACACCTTC
CDR3: CASSQDPGLIYGYTF

D: TRBD1
V: TRBV2
size: NA
J: TRBJ2-2
DNA: TGTGCCAGCAGTAAGGACAGGGTCACCGGGGAGCTGTTTTTT
CDR3: CASSKDRVTGELFF

D: TRBD1
V: TRBV11-2
size: NA
J: TRBJ2-4
DNA: TGTGCCAGCAGCTACGGACAGGGAAACATTCAGTACTTC
CDR3: CASSYGQGNIQYF

D: TRBD1
V: TRBV5-1
size: once
J: TRBJ2-5
DNA: TGCGCCAGCAGCTTGATTTTTGGGACAGCTCAAGAGACCCAGTACTTC
CDR3: CASSLIFGTAQETQYF

D: TRBD1
V: TRBV6-5
size: NA
J: TRBJ1-3
DNA: TGTGCCAGCAGTTCTGGGACAGTTGGAAACACCATATATTTT
CDR3: CASSSGTVGNTIYF

D: TRBD1
V: TRBV2
size: NA
J: TRBJ1-2
DNA: TGTGCCAGCAGGGCCCGACAGGGGGGAAGCTATGGCTACACCTTC
CDR3: CASRARQGGSYGYTF

D: TRBD2
V: TRBV29-1
size: NA
J: TRBJ2-1
DNA: TGCAGCGTTAGACTAGCGGGAGGTCATGAGCAGTTCTTC
CDR3: CSVRLAGGHEQFF

D: TRBD1
V: TRBV28
size: NA
J: TRBJ1-5
DNA: TGTGCCAGCAGTTTAGAAAAGGGGGCCAGCAATCAGCCCCAGCATTTT
CDR3: CASSLEKGASNQPQHF

D: NA
V: TRBV9
size: NA
J: TRBJ2-5
DNA: TGTGCCAGCAGCGTAGGCGTCCAGGCGGAGACCCAGTACTTC
CDR3: CASSVGVQAETQYF

D: NA
V: TRBV25-1
size: NA
J: TRBJ1-6
DNA: TGTGCCAGCAGTGTTGGGGACACCTATCTCCACTTT
CDR3: CASSVGDTYLHF

D: TRBD1
V: TRBV18
size: NA
J: TRBJ1-2
DNA: TGTGCCAGCTCATTCACTACACAGGGGCAAGGGGCTTCTAACTATGGCTACACCTTC
CDR3: CASSFTTQGQGASNYGYTF

D: NA
V: TRBV5-1
size: NA
J: TRBJ1-1
DNA: TGCGCCAGCAGCTCTGGACAGCCACCCAACACTGAAGCTTTCTTT
CDR3: CASSSGQPPNTEAFF

D: TRBD1
V: TRBV6-5
size: NA
J: TRBJ2-7
DNA: TGTGCCAGCAGTCGGGACAGGGACTCCTACGAGCAGTACTTC
CDR3: CASSRDRDSYEQYF

D: NA
V: TRBV19
size: few
J: TRBJ1-1
DNA: TGTGCCAGTAGTATGAGGGACACTGAAGCTTTCTTT
CDR3: CASSMRDTEAFF

D: NA
V: TRBV21-1
size: NA
J: TRBJ1-1
DNA: TGTGCCAGCAGCATAAGGGACAGGGCCGGCACTGAAGCTTTCTTT
CDR3: CASSIRDRAGTEAFF

D: TRBD2
V: TRBV5-4
size: once
J: TRBJ2-7
DNA: TGTGCCAGCAGCTTGGGGGGGAGGGGCTCCTACGAGCAGTACTTC
CDR3: CASSLGGRGSYEQYF

D: NA
V: TRBV2
size: NA
J: TRBJ1-2
DNA: TGTGCCAGCAGTGAACAGGGATATGGCTACACCTTC
CDR3: CASSEQGYGYTF

D: NA
V: TRBV4-1
size: few
J: TRBJ1-2
DNA: TGCGCCAGCAGCCAAGGGGCCCCGGGGGATTATGGCTACACCTTC
CDR3: CASSQGAPGDYGYTF

D: TRBD1
V: TRBV28
size: NA
J: TRBJ2-1
DNA: TGTGCCAGCAGTCTACCGGGACAGGGGTTGGGTGAGCAGTTCTTC
CDR3: CASSLPGQGLGEQFF

D: NA
V: TRBV5-1
size: NA
J: TRBJ2-5
DNA: TGCGCCAGCAGCTTCCAGGGGAAAGAGACCCAGTACTTC
CDR3: CASSFQGKETQYF

D: NA
V: TRBV21-1
size: NA
J: TRBJ1-1
DNA: TGTGCCAGCAGGGAAAAGGCTGAAGGGGGCGGACCCATGAACACTGAAGCTTTCTTT
CDR3: CASREKAEGGGPMNTEAFF

D: NA
V: TRBV12-3/TRBV12-4
size: NA
J: TRBJ1-3
DNA: TGTGCCAGCGCCCAGGGTGGAAACACCATATATTTT
CDR3: CASAQGGNTIYF

D: NA
V: TRBV4-2
size: NA
J: TRBJ2-2
DNA: TGTGCCAGCAGACTAGCCTTGAACACCGGGGAGCTGTTTTTT
CDR3: CASRLALNTGELFF